These T cell receptor beta chains were read from a single sample in a study of blood T cell repertoires in COVID-19. TCRdb's table, derived via immunoSEQ multiplex PCR, lists solely in-frame clones and lacks some. The repertoire holds roughly 150,000 clones, with 70% to 85% as singletons. Sequenced sample: peripheral blood. The receptors shown here come from a woman in her 50s with acute or convalescent COVID-19. The CDR3 runs from the conserved cysteine through the conserved F or W. A D gene is named only where the DNA matches it firmly. Some rows mark clone size as missing; the rest say once, few, many or name a class of expanded clone.

v_call	d_call	clone_size	j_call	cdr3_aa	cdr3_nt
TRBV2	TRBD2	few	TRBJ2-7	CASSATREGIYEQYF	TGTGCCAGCAGTGCAACAAGGGAGGGGATCTACGAGCAGTACTTC
TRBV7-3	.	few	TRBJ1-2	CASSLMAGQRGGYTF	TGTGCCAGCAGCTTAATGGCAGGTCAACGGGGTGGCTACACCTTC
TRBV5-1	.	.	TRBJ1-3	CASSLGQTGNTIYF	TGCGCCAGCAGCTTGGGACAAACTGGAAACACCATATATTTT
TRBV29-1	TRBD2	.	TRBJ2-1	CSVDIAGGPYSYNEQFF	TGCAGCGTTGATATAGCGGGAGGGCCTTACTCCTACAATGAGCAGTTCTTC
TRBV20-1	.	.	TRBJ2-7	CSASRGVVEQYF	TGCAGTGCTAGTCGGGGTGTAGTCGAGCAGTACTTC
TRBV6-2/TRBV6-3	.	.	TRBJ2-7	CASSFYDRMYEQYF	TGTGCCAGCAGTTTTTACGACAGAATGTACGAGCAGTACTTC
TRBV27	TRBD1	.	TRBJ1-3	CASSLFGTGGLTSSGNTIYF	TGTGCCAGCAGTTTATTTGGGACAGGGGGCCTCACCTCCTCTGGAAACACCATATATTTT
TRBV7-9	TRBD1	.	TRBJ1-6	CASSAPGQLGYNSPLHF	TGTGCCAGCAGCGCCCCGGGACAGCTGGGCTATAATTCACCCCTCCACTTT
TRBV7-5	.	.	TRBJ2-7	CARSVTQEAPEQYF	TGTGCCAGAAGCGTTACTCAAGAGGCCCCCGAGCAGTACTTC
TRBV7-9	TRBD1	few	TRBJ2-1	CASSQRQGRGNEQFF	TGTGCCAGCAGCCAAAGACAGGGTCGGGGCAATGAGCAGTTCTTC
TRBV11-3	TRBD1	.	TRBJ1-2	CASSLEYWTGGGYGYTF	TGTGCCAGCAGCTTAGAGTATTGGACAGGGGGCGGCTATGGCTACACCTTC
TRBV28	TRBD2	.	TRBJ2-3	CASSFPSGRDTQYF	TGTGCCAGCAGTTTTCCCAGCGGGAGAGATACGCAGTATTTT
TRBV3-1/TRBV3-2	.	few	TRBJ2-7	CASSQAPVYEQYF	TGTGCCAGCAGCCAAGCCCCTGTCTACGAGCAGTACTTC
TRBV30	.	.	TRBJ2-3	CAWSVGMSTDTQYF	TGTGCCTGGAGTGTCGGTATGAGCACAGATACGCAGTATTTT
TRBV6-6	TRBD2	.	TRBJ2-3	CASSVSGGTDTQYF	TGTGCCAGCAGTGTTAGCGGGGGCACAGATACGCAGTATTTT
TRBV6-5	.	once	TRBJ1-2	CASSRGGYGYTF	TGTGCCAGCTCCCGCGGAGGGTATGGCTACACCTTC
TRBV7-8	TRBD2	.	TRBJ2-3	CASSLVGTSATDTQYF	TGTGCCAGCAGCTTAGTAGGGACTAGCGCCACAGATACGCAGTATTTT
TRBV6-2/TRBV6-3	TRBD1	.	TRBJ1-5	CASSYSLGTDNYSNQPQHF	TGTGCCAGCAGTTACTCCCTCGGGACAGATAATTATAGCAATCAGCCCCAGCATTTT
TRBV4-3	TRBD2	.	TRBJ2-2	CASSRGGGNLAGELFF	TGCGCCAGCAGCCGCGGGGGTGGGAATCTCGCCGGGGAGCTGTTTTTT
TRBV19	.	.	TRBJ1-5	CASSIGARGSQPQHF	TGTGCCAGTAGTATAGGGGCCAGGGGAAGTCAGCCCCAGCATTTT
TRBV4-3	TRBD2	few	TRBJ2-7	CASSGTSGGYAVGEQYF	TGCGCCAGCAGCGGGACTAGCGGGGGGTACGCTGTGGGCGAGCAGTACTTC
TRBV7-9	TRBD1	.	TRBJ1-2	CASSPGQGGYGYTF	TGTGCCAGCAGCCCCGGACAGGGGGGCTATGGCTACACCTTC